These T cell receptor beta chains were read from a single sample in a study of blood T cell repertoires in COVID-19. Produced via immunoSEQ multiplex PCR; TCRdb's table is partial and in-frame only. Among approximately 51,000 clones listed, around 85% were seen once. Material: peripheral blood. The source of these receptors is a human donor in a cohort sampled during active COVID-19. The CDR3 runs from the conserved cysteine through the conserved F or W. Rows may omit the clone size; those that give it use once, few, many or a size class.

abundance	v_gene	j_gene	CDR3aa
-	TRBV7-2	TRBJ1-3	CASSLPPFNTIYF
-	TRBV5-1	TRBJ2-1	CASSLASGGSSYNEQFF
-	TRBV18	TRBJ2-5	CASSPPRVAGEETQYF
-	TRBV29-1	TRBJ1-1	CSVRIGGFAEAFF
-	TRBV5-1	TRBJ1-1	CASRPTAGVRTEAFF
once	TRBV7-2	TRBJ1-2	CASSSPGTAYGYTF
few	TRBV30	TRBJ1-5	CAWSGEGNQPQHF
-	TRBV21-1	TRBJ1-6	CASLSTEQKSYNSPLHF
-	TRBV19	TRBJ1-2	CASAPGQPISRGYTF
-	TRBV7-9	TRBJ1-4	CASSLAVGGAYEKLFF
once	TRBV18	TRBJ2-4	CASSLSQGPPLSDIQYF
-	TRBV7-2	TRBJ2-1	CASSFSGNNEQFF
-	TRBV5-4	TRBJ2-2	CASSSRLAGNTGELFF
-	TRBV5-6	TRBJ2-2	CASSEQVHTGELFF
many	TRBV5-6	TRBJ2-7	CASSPGVANEQYF